Each of the 22 T cell receptor beta chains below was sequenced from the same sample in a study of blood T cell repertoires in COVID-19. Assay used: immunoSEQ multiplex PCR; TCRdb lists only in-frame clones, some missing. The sample has hundreds of thousands of clones, less than 85% seen once. Sequencing input: PBMCs or T cells enriched from blood (not recorded which). The receptors shown here come from a middle-aged man who had recovered from COVID-19.

The chain carries TRBV19 and TRBJ2-5; the D is unclear. This CDR3 is 13 amino acids long. Germline V gene data show CDR1 as LNHDA and CDR2 as SQIVND (reference sequence). V gave up 3 bases and J gave up 7 bases, with 12 bases separating them. The CDR3 here is CASSIGHLGTQYF. Here the CDR3 DNA reads TGTGCCAGTAGTATCGGTCACCTTGGGACCCAGTACTTC.

This rearrangement joins TRBV3-1 (or the pseudogene TRBV3-2) to TRBJ1-1; tentative D call: TRBD1 (5 bases). The CDR3 covers 15 residues. Trimming shortened V by 3 bases and J by 5 bases, and 16 bases separated the two germline ends. Germline V lookup: CDR1 LGHDT, CDR2 YNNKEL (reference sequence). The CDR3 is CASSHLGQGNTEAFF. CDR3 bases: TGTGCCAGCAGCCATCTTGGGCAGGGCAATACTGAAGCTTTCTTT.

This chain links TRBV7-3 with TRBJ2-1; the match to TRBD2 covers 10 bases. CDR3 length equals 17 residues. Germline-derived CDR1 and CDR2 are SGHTA and FQGTGA. V was clipped by 0 bases and J by 8 bases; unmatched bases: 10. The CDR3 DNA is TGTGCCAGCAGCTTAACGCCCTCGGTAGCGGGAGGCGATGAGCAGTTCTTC. It yields the protein CASSLTPSVAGGDEQFF.

The chain is built from TRBV7-3 and TRBJ1-1; TRBD1 matches at 8 bases. Germline V gene lookup returns CDR1 SGHTA and CDR2 FQGTGA. The CDR3 length is 13 residues. Germline trimming cut 5 bases from V and 11 bases from J; bases unmatched to any gene: 10. The CDR3 reads CASSPGTGGGAFF. In DNA form, the CDR3 reads TGTGCCAGCAGCCCCGGGACAGGAGGGGGGGCTTTCTTT.

The V call is TRBV28, the J call TRBJ2-4; 10 nucleotides line up with TRBD2. Germline lookup yields CDR1 MDHEN and CDR2 SYDVKM. After removal of 6 bases from V and 8 bases from J, the junction contained 19 bases not matched to a gene. CDR3 length: 18 amino acids. CDR3 region: CASRTPTISGRAEDIQYF. CDR3 DNA sequence: TGTGCCAGCAGAACACCCACCATAAGCGGGAGGGCCGAGGACATTCAGTACTTC.

The chain recombines TRBV6-4 with TRBJ1-4; D uncertain. Germline CDR1 and CDR2: MRHNA and SNTAGT. Trimming removed 7 bases from V and 11 bases from J, with 8 bases in between. The CDR3 length is 10 residues. DNA of the CDR3: TGTGCCAGCATCCACGAGAAACTGTTTTTT. Translation: CASIHEKLFF.

V gene TRBV4-1 combines with J gene TRBJ2-7; tentative D call: TRBD2 (6 bases). The germline V and J ends were trimmed by 4 bases and 3 bases, with 13 bases remaining between them. CDR1 and CDR2 from the germline V gene are MGHRA and YSYEKL. The CDR3 consists of 14 residues. Here the CDR3 reads CASSPRPGDYEQYF. CDR3 bases: TGCGCCAGCAGCCCCCGTCCGGGGGACTACGAGCAGTACTTC.

This clone showed up just once. The chain has TRBV5-1 and TRBJ2-5; tentatively, D is TRBD1 (5 bases). The CDR3 runs 14 residues. Germline CDR1 reads SGHRS; CDR2 reads YFSETQ. V shed 4 bases and J shed 5 bases, with 15 bases lying between them. The CDR3 protein is CASSLGQPPETQYF. Written as DNA, the CDR3 is TGCGCCAGCAGCCTAGGACAACCCCCCGAGACCCAGTACTTC.

The gene calls are TRBV24-1 and TRBJ2-1; TRBD2 matches at 16 bases. V shed 7 bases, J shed 0 bases, and the junction held 5 bases outside the gene matches. Germline loops: CDR1 KGHDR, CDR2 SFDVKD. CDR3 length: 18 residues. The CDR3 DNA sequence: TGTGCCACCAGCCCGGGACTAGCGGGAGGGAGCTCCTACAATGAGCAGTTCTTC. This codes for CATSPGLAGGSSYNEQFF.

This rearrangement joins TRBV13 to TRBJ2-7; D uncertain. Trimming stripped 5 bases from V and 6 bases from J, with 14 bases between. Germline CDR1 is PRHDT and CDR2 is FYEKMQ (reference sequence). The CDR3 totals 13 residues. The CDR3 sequence is CASSPYVLGEQYF. CDR3 coding DNA: TGTGCCAGCAGCCCATACGTTCTAGGCGAGCAGTACTTC.

The CDR3 loop reads CASSPPSGGVFTGELFF. The CDR3 DNA reads as TGTGCCAGCTCACCACCGTCAGGCGGGGTCTTCACCGGGGAGCTGTTTTTT. The rearrangement links TRBV18 to TRBJ2-2; TRBD2 might be the D (6 bases). The CDR3 loop spans 17 amino acids. The V and J ends lost 0 bases and 4 bases respectively, with 15 bases between them. Germline V lookup: CDR1 KGHSH, CDR2 LQKENI.

This clone was picked up a small number of times. The chain couples TRBV11-3 to TRBJ2-7; 8 bases map to TRBD1. Germline V gene sequence: CDR1 SGHNT, CDR2 YENEEA. J lost 5 bases, V lost 3 bases, and 3 bases had no gene match. The CDR3 contains 13 residues. The CDR3 reads CASSLDRDDEQYF. CDR3 coding DNA: TGTGCCAGCAGCTTGGACAGGGATGACGAGCAGTACTTC.

The chain links TRBV18 to TRBJ1-5; 7 nucleotides line up with TRBD1. CDR3 length: 16 residues. In germline, CDR1 is KGHSH, CDR2 LQKENI. V lost 0 bases, J lost 0 bases, and 2 bases stayed unmatched. The CDR3 coding sequence is TGTGCCAGCTCACCACCGGGACAGAATAGCAATCAGCCCCAGCATTTT. Protein: CASSPPGQNSNQPQHF. The variable domain in full, with the rest retrieved from reference TRBV18 and TRBJ1-5, is NAGVMQNPRHLVRRRGQEARLRCSPMKGHSHVYWYRQLPEEGLKFMVYLQKENIIDESGMPKERFSAEFPKEGPSILRIQQVVRGDSAAYFCASSPPGQNSNQPQHFGDGTRLSIL.

This chain uses TRBV27 with TRBJ1-2; TRBD1 is a possible D gene (5 bases). V was pared by 4 bases and J by 9 bases, with 18 bases between. The V gene's germline CDR1 is MNHEY and CDR2 SMNVEV (reference sequence). CDR3 length equals 14 residues. This CDR3 reads CASSSLGQPMSYTF. The CDR3 coding sequence is TGTGCCAGCAGTTCCCTAGGACAACCTATGAGCTACACCTTC.

This clone has just one count. J is TRBJ2-3 and V is TRBV5-1; 7 bases align to TRBD1. The V gene's germline CDR1 is SGHRS and CDR2 YFSETQ. The CDR3 length is 15 residues. Trimming removed 0 bases from V and 2 bases from J; junction bases left unmatched: 3. The DNA for the CDR3 is TGCGCCAGCAGCTTGGTAACAGGGGTCACAGATACGCAGTATTTT. This codes for CASSLVTGVTDTQYF.

The rearrangement uses TRBV6-5 and TRBJ2-1; D might be TRBD2 (5 bases). The germline gives CDR1 MNHEY, CDR2 SVGAGI. V was pared by 7 bases and J by 9 bases, with 22 bases between. This CDR3 contains 15 residues. CDR3 sequence: CASIGQRASLREQFF. The CDR3 coding sequence is TGTGCCAGCATTGGCCAAAGGGCTAGCTTACGTGAGCAGTTCTTC.

The chain combines TRBV18 with TRBJ2-7; 7 nucleotides match TRBD2. J gave up 2 bases and V 6 bases, and 10 bases lay outside the gene matches. The CDR3 runs to 15 residues. In germline, CDR1 is KGHSH, CDR2 LQKENI. The CDR3 protein is CASSRSGTHAYEQYF. CDR3 DNA: TGTGCCAGCTCCCGCAGCGGGACCCATGCCTACGAGCAGTACTTC.

The chain joins TRBV6-7 to TRBJ2-7; 8 bases agree with TRBD1. TRBV6-7 qualifies as an ORF whose function is uncertain. V shed 4 bases, J shed 3 bases, and the junction held 5 bases outside the gene matches. The CDR3 is 14 residues long. CDR3 residues: CASSFRQGIYEQYF. The CDR3 nucleotides read TGTGCCAGCAGTTTTCGACAGGGGATCTACGAGCAGTACTTC.

The V and J genes are TRBV14 and TRBJ2-1; D gene uncertain. The CDR3 loop spans 13 amino acids. Germline V gene sequence: CDR1 SGHDN, CDR2 FVKESK. Trimming took 4 bases from V and 10 from J, leaving 14 bases between them. In nucleotides, the CDR3 is TGTGCCAGCAGCCGTGACCTGGTCGGGGAGCAGTTCTTC. Translated: CASSRDLVGEQFF.

This clone showed up just once. The chain recombines TRBV28 with TRBJ2-3; TRBD2 aligns across 9 bases. The CDR3 has 15 residues. V trimming: 2 bases; J trimming: 2 bases; junction bases outside the gene matches: 2. Germline V gene data show CDR1 as MDHEN and CDR2 as SYDVKM. CDR3 nucleotide sequence: TGTGCCAGCAGTTTACTAGCGGGGTTCACAGATACGCAGTATTTT. The encoded protein is CASSLLAGFTDTQYF.

V is TRBV24-1 and J is TRBJ1-5; possibly TRBD1 for D (6 bases). CDR3 length: 17 residues. Germline V lookup: CDR1 KGHDR, CDR2 SFDVKD. The V gene lost 2 bases and the J gene lost 2 bases, with 15 bases spanning the gap. The CDR3 loop reads CATSDSSTGGGNQPQHF. The CDR3 coding sequence is TGTGCCACCAGTGATTCCTCGACAGGAGGAGGCAATCAGCCCCAGCATTTT.

The chain is built from TRBV30 and TRBJ1-3; the match to TRBD1 covers 9 bases. After removal of 5 bases from V and 8 bases from J, the junction contained 4 bases not matched to a gene. This CDR3 is built from 12 residues. Germline lookup yields CDR1 GTSNPN and CDR2 SVGIG (reference sequence). CDR3: CAWSDRGDTIYF. DNA of the CDR3: TGTGCCTGGTCAGACAGGGGGGACACCATATATTTT.